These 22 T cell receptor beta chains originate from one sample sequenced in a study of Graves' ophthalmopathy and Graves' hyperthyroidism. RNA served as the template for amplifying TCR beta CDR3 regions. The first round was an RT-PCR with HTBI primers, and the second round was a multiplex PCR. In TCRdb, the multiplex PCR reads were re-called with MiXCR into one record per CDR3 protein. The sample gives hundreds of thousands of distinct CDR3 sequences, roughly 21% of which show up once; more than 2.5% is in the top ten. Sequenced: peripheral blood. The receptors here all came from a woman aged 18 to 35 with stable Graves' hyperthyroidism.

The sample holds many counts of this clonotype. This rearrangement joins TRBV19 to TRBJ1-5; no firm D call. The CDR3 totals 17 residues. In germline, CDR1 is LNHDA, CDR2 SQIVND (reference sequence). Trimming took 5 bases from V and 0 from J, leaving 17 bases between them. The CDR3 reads CASSQPRGGYSNQPQHF. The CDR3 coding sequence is TGTGCCAGTAGTCAACCTCGCGGAGGCTATAGCAATCAGCCCCAGCATTTT.

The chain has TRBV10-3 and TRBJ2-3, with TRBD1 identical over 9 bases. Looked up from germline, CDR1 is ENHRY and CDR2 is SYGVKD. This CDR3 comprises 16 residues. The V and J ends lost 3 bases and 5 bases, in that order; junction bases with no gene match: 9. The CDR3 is CAISESPGQGQDTQYF. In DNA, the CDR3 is TGTGCCATCAGTGAAAGTCCGGGACAGGGACAAGATACGCAGTATTTT.

The CDR3 sequence is CSARWGPNYGYTF. CDR3 coding DNA: TGCAGTGCACGGTGGGGGCCAAACTATGGCTACACCTTC. V gene TRBV20-1 combines with J gene TRBJ1-2; maybe TRBD1 (6 bases). The germline gives CDR1 DFQATT, CDR2 SNEGSKA (reference sequence). The CDR3 sequence is 13 residues long. V gave up 6 bases and J gave up 2 bases, with 13 bases separating them.

Here the CDR3 DNA reads TGTGCCAGCGCGCCCCCGAGGGAGTGGTATGGCTACACCTTC. It codes for CASAPPREWYGYTF. The rearrangement links TRBV6-1 to TRBJ1-2; D not resolved. The CDR3 totals 14 residues. Between the trimmed V and J ends, which lost 8 bases and 5 bases, there was a span of 18 bases. Germline V CDR1 and CDR2: MNHNS, SASEGT.

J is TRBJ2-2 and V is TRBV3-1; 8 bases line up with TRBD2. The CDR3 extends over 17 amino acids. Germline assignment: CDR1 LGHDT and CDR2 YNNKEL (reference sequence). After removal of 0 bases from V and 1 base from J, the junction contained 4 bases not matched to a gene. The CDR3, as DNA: TGTGCCAGCAGCCAAGATCGGGAGGGGGTGAACACCGGGGAGCTGTTTTTT. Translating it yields CASSQDREGVNTGELFF.

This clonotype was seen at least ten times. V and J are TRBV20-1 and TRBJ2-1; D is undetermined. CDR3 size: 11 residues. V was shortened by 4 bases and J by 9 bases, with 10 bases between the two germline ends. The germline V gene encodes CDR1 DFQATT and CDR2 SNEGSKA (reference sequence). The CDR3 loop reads CSATIGVEQFF. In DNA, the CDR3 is TGCAGTGCTACCATCGGAGTTGAGCAGTTCTTC.

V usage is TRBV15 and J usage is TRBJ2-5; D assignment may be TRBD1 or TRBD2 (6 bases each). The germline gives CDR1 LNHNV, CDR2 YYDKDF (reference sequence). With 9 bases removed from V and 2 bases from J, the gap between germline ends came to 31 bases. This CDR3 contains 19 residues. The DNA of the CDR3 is TGTGCCACTATCAGAGATCGTTTAGCTGGAAGGGGGGATCAAGAGACCCAGTACTTC. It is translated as CATIRDRLAGRGDQETQYF.

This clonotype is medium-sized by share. The CDR3 bases are TGTGCCAGCAGCCAGGATGGACCGGGACAGCCTGGGGAGACCCAGTACTTC. Amino acids: CASSQDGPGQPGETQYF. J is TRBJ2-5 and V is TRBV4-2; 7 bases are a match to TRBD1. V shed 3 bases, J shed 5 bases, and the junction held 15 bases outside the gene matches. This CDR3 has 17 amino acids. Germline CDR1 is LGHNA and CDR2 is YNFKEQ.

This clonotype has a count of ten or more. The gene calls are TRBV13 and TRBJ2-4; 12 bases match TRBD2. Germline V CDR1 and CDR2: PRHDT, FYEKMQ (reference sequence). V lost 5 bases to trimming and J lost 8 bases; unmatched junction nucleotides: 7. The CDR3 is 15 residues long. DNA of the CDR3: TGTGCCAGCAGCCATAGGACTAGCGGGATTGACATTCAGTACTTC. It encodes CASSHRTSGIDIQYF.

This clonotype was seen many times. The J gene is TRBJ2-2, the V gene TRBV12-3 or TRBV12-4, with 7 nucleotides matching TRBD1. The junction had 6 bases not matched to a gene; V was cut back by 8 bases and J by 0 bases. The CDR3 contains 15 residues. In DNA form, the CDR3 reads TGTGCCAGCTCCATAGACAGGGCGAACACCGGGGAGCTGTTTTTT. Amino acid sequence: CASSIDRANTGELFF.

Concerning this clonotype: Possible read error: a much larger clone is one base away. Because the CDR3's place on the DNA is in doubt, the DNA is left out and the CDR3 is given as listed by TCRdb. The CDR3 protein is CASSSSGQGYGYTF. The chain recombines TRBV27 with TRBJ1-2; TRBD1 was called by the table and not checked on the DNA. Germline CDR1 reads MNHEY; CDR2 reads SMNVEV (reference sequence). The CDR3 has 14 amino acids, counting both end residues.

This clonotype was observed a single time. The CDR3 sequence is CASRTGTGDWGYTF. In DNA, the CDR3 is TGTGCCAGCAGAACCGGGACAGGGGATTGGGGCTACACCTTC. The chain recombines TRBV28 with TRBJ1-2, with TRBD1 matching over 10 bases. The CDR3 has 14 residues. CDR1 is MDHEN, CDR2 SYDVKM, per germline. With V trimmed by 6 bases and J by 8 bases, 9 bases remained unmatched.

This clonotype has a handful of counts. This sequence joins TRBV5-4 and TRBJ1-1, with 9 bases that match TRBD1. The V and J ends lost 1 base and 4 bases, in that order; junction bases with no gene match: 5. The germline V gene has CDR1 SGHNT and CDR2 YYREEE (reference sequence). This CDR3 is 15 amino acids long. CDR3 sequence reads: CASSLIPGQGTEAFF. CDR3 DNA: TGTGCCAGCAGCTTGATACCGGGACAGGGCACTGAAGCTTTCTTT.

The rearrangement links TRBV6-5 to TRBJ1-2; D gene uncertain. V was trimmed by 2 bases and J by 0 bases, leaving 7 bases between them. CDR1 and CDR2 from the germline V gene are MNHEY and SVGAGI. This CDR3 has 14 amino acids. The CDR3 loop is CASSYAESNYGYTF. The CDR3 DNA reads TGTGCCAGCAGTTACGCGGAGTCTAACTATGGCTACACCTTC.

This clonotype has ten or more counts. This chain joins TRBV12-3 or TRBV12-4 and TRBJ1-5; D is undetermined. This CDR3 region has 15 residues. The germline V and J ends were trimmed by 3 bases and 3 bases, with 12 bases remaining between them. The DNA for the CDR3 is TGTGCCAGCAGTTTGGCAGGCTCCCTCAATCAGCCCCAGCATTTT. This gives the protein CASSLAGSLNQPQHF.

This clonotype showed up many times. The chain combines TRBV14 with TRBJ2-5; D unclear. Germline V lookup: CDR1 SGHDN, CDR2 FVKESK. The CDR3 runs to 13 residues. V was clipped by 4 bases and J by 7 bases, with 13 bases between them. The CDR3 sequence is CASSRRLTGTQYF. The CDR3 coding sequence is TGTGCCAGCAGCCGACGTCTAACTGGGACCCAGTACTTC. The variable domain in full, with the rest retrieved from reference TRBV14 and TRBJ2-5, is EAGVTQFPSHSVIEKGQTVTLRCDPISGHDNLYWYRRVMGKEIKFLLHFVKESKQDESGMPNNRFLAERTGGTYSTLKVQPAELEDSGVYFCASSRRLTGTQYFGPGTRLLVL.

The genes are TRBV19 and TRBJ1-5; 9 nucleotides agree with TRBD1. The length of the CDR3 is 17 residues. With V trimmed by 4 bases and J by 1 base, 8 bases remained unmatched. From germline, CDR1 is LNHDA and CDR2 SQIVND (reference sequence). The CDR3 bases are TGTGCCAGTAGTACAACCGGGACAGGGACGAGCAATCAGCCCCAGCATTTT. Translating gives CASSTTGTGTSNQPQHF.

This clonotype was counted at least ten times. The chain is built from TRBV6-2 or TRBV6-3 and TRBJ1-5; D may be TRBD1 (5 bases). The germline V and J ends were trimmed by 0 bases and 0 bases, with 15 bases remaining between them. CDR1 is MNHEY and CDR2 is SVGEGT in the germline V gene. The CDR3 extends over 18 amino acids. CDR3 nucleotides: TGTGCCAGCAGTTACTCGAATAGGAGGGGATATAGCAATCAGCCCCAGCATTTT. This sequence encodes CASSYSNRRGYSNQPQHF.

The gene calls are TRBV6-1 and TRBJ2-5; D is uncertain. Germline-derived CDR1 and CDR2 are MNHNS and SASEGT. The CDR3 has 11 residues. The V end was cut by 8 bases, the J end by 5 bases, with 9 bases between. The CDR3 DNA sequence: TGTGCCAGCCGTGTGAGGGAGACCCAGTACTTC. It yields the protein CASRVRETQYF.

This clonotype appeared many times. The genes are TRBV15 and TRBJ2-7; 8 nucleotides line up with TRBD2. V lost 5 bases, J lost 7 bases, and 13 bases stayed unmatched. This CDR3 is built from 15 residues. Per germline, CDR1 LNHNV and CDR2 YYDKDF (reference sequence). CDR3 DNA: TGTGCCACCAGCGGGGCAGGGCTAGCGGGCGGAGAGCAGTACTTC. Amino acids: CATSGAGLAGGEQYF.

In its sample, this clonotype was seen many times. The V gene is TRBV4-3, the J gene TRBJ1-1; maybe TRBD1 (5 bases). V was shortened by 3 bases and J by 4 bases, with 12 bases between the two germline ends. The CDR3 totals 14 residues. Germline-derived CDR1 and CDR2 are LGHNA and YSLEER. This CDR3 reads CASSHGQGATEAFF. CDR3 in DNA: TGCGCCAGCAGCCATGGTCAGGGAGCCACTGAAGCTTTCTTT.

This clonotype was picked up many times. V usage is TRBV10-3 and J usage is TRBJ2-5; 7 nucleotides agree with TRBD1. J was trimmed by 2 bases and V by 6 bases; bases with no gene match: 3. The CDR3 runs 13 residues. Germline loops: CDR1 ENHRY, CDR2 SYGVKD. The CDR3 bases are TGTGCCATCAGCAGGGGACAGCAAGAGACCCAGTACTTC. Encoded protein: CAISRGQQETQYF.